These 17 T cell receptor beta chains came from one sample sequenced in a study of cytomegalovirus exposure and HLA in healthy donors. The study ran its PCR with 60 Vbeta and 13 Jbeta primers. Profiled with immunoSEQ multiplex PCR; TCRdb holds only in-frame clones, not every one. The sample records some 140,000 clones, about three quarters being singletons. Sequencing was done on a sample of PBMCs. All receptors derive from a woman in her forties in good health and CMV-seronegative.

The rearrangement joins TRBV18 to TRBJ2-1, with D maybe TRBD2 (7 bases). The CDR3 runs 14 residues. CDR1 is KGHSH, CDR2 LQKENI, per germline. V was shortened by 4 bases and J by 7 bases, with 14 bases between the two germline ends. The CDR3 spells CASSRAGAGNEQFF. The CDR3 nucleotides are TGTGCCAGCTCACGTGCGGGGGCCGGGAATGAGCAGTTCTTC. Filled out from reference TRBV18 and TRBJ2-1, the complete variable domain reads NAGVMQNPRHLVRRRGQEARLRCSPMKGHSHVYWYRQLPEEGLKFMVYLQKENIIDESGMPKERFSAEFPKEGPSILRIQQVVRGDSAAYFCASSRAGAGNEQFFGPGTRLTVL.

The chain carries TRBV7-6 and TRBJ1-4; tentative D call: TRBD1 (5 bases). Trimming pared 5 bases from V and 6 bases from J, leaving 16 bases between. CDR1 and CDR2 (germline): SGHVS, FNYEAQ. The CDR3 extends over 15 amino acids. The chain's CDR3 is CASSRQRWGDEKLFF. DNA of the CDR3: TGTGCCAGCAGCCGACAACGGTGGGGGGATGAAAAACTGTTTTTT.

Concerning this clone itself: Other DNA sequences in the sample encode the same CDR3. The chain couples TRBV9 to TRBJ1-6; 7 bases are shared with TRBD1. CDR3 length equals 14 residues. Looked up from germline, CDR1 is SGDLS and CDR2 is YYNGEE. Germline trimming cut 0 bases from V and 6 bases from J; bases unmatched to any gene: 0. CDR3 in amino acids: CASSVDRGNSPLHF. The CDR3 DNA follows: TGTGCCAGCAGCGTAGACAGGGGTAATTCACCCCTCCACTTT.

The CDR3 loop reads CASSDDRGLGAYEQYF. The CDR3 DNA sequence: TGTGCCAGCAGTGACGACAGGGGGCTGGGGGCCTACGAGCAGTACTTC. The rearrangement joins TRBV6-1 to TRBJ2-7; 10 nucleotides align to TRBD1. Germline lookup yields CDR1 MNHNS and CDR2 SASEGT. This CDR3 has 16 amino acids. Trimming removed 3 bases from V and 2 bases from J; junction bases left unmatched: 7.

This chain links TRBV6-5 with TRBJ1-1, with 9 bases lining up with TRBD1. There are 13 residues in the CDR3. J lost 1 base, V lost 7 bases, and 1 base had no gene match. The V gene's germline CDR1 is MNHEY and CDR2 SVGAGI. CDR3 protein: CASNRGRNTEAFF. CDR3 nucleotide sequence: TGTGCCAGCAACAGGGGGCGGAACACTGAAGCTTTCTTT.

This sequence joins TRBV5-5 and TRBJ1-2, with D perhaps matching TRBD1 (6 bases). The CDR3 runs to 15 residues. The germline CDR1 and CDR2 sequences are SGHKS and YYEKEE (reference sequence). V was clipped by 4 bases and J by 7 bases, with 20 bases between them. In DNA form, the CDR3 reads TGTGCCAGCAGCCCCGCGCTGGGGGGGGCCCTTGGCTACACCTTC. Translated: CASSPALGGALGYTF.

The chain joins TRBV25-1 to TRBJ1-2, with 7 bases aligning to TRBD1. Germline V gene lookup returns CDR1 MGHDK and CDR2 SYGVNS. CDR3 length: 15 amino acids. The J segment lost 4 bases and the V segment lost 1 base, leaving 6 bases of the junction unmatched. CDR3 nucleotide sequence: TGTGCCAGCAGTGAATCTGACAGGACAGGCTATGGCTACACCTTC. Its translation: CASSESDRTGYGYTF.

This clone was picked up a small number of times. The chain carries TRBV6-1 and TRBJ1-2; TRBD1 matches 9 bases. Trimming removed 8 bases from V and 4 bases from J; junction bases left unmatched: 11. This CDR3 has 15 amino acids. Germline V gives CDR1 MNHNS, CDR2 SASEGT. The CDR3, as DNA: TGTGCCAGCGGACTCCAGACAGGGGGGCTCTATGGCTACACCTTC. It codes for CASGLQTGGLYGYTF.

The chain carries TRBV5-6 and TRBJ2-1, with D uncertain. Trimming removed 1 base at V and 6 bases at J, with 20 bases between. The CDR3 loop spans 17 amino acids. Germline CDR1 reads SGHDT; CDR2 reads YYEEEE. CDR3 protein: CASSLRRLGMVANEQFF. The DNA for the CDR3 is TGTGCCAGCAGCTTGCGGCGGCTGGGTATGGTCGCCAATGAGCAGTTCTTC. The entire variable domain, with the rest obtained from reference TRBV5-6 and TRBJ2-1, is as follows: DAGVTQSPTHLIKTRGQQVTLRCSPKSGHDTVSWYQQALGQGPQFIFQYYEEEERQRGNFPDRFSGHQFPNYSSELNVNALLLGDSALYLCASSLRRLGMVANEQFFGPGTRLTVL.

The chain is built from TRBV18 and TRBJ2-7; D gene ambiguous. Germline-derived CDR1 and CDR2 are KGHSH and LQKENI. This CDR3 contains 16 residues. Trimming left V 3 bases short and J 1 base short, with 16 bases between. The CDR3 reads CASSPSQQFTSYEQYF. CDR3 DNA sequence: TGTGCCAGCTCACCCTCCCAACAGTTCACTTCCTACGAGCAGTACTTC. Combining the CDR3 with reference TRBV18 and TRBJ2-7 gives the whole variable domain NAGVMQNPRHLVRRRGQEARLRCSPMKGHSHVYWYRQLPEEGLKFMVYLQKENIIDESGMPKERFSAEFPKEGPSILRIQQVVRGDSAAYFCASSPSQQFTSYEQYFGPGTRLTVT.

The rearrangement links TRBV11-1 to TRBJ2-5; 12 bases align to TRBD1. This CDR3 region has 16 residues. J was trimmed by 4 bases and V by 5 bases; bases with no gene match: 8. The germline CDR1 and CDR2 sequences are SGHAT and FQDESV (reference sequence). CDR3 bases: TGTGCCAGCAGCCCATCCGGGACAGGGGGCACAGAGACCCAGTACTTC. Amino acid sequence: CASSPSGTGGTETQYF.

The V gene is TRBV7-2, the J gene TRBJ1-1; D uncertain. Per germline, CDR1 SGHTA and CDR2 FQGNSA. The CDR3 spans 12 residues. Trimming stripped 1 base from V and 8 bases from J, with 8 bases between. CDR3 sequence: CASSLGPAEAFF. Here the CDR3 DNA reads TGTGCCAGCAGCTTAGGGCCAGCGGAAGCTTTCTTT.

This clone showed up just a few times. This sequence joins TRBV27 and TRBJ1-1, with 8 bases fitting TRBD1. This CDR3 is 16 amino acids long. The junction had 8 bases not matched to a gene; V was cut back by 5 bases and J by 0 bases. The V gene's germline CDR1 is MNHEY and CDR2 SMNVEV (reference sequence). The CDR3 DNA is TGTGCCAGCAGTCACCTCGGGGACAGGATGAACACTGAAGCTTTCTTT. It translates to CASSHLGDRMNTEAFF.

The rearrangement links TRBV6-1 to TRBJ1-1; D may be TRBD1 (5 bases). The V end lost 6 bases, the J end lost 0 bases, and 8 bases lay between the germline ends. The germline gives CDR1 MNHNS, CDR2 SASEGT. The CDR3 extends over 13 amino acids. The CDR3 loop reads CASSATVNTEAFF. The CDR3 bases are TGTGCCAGCAGCGCGACAGTGAACACTGAAGCTTTCTTT.

This clone was seen only a few times. The chain joins TRBV5-1 to TRBJ2-7; tentative D call: TRBD1 (5 bases). V was shortened by 4 bases and J by 2 bases, with 16 bases between the two germline ends. There are 15 residues in the CDR3. The V gene's germline CDR1 is SGHRS and CDR2 YFSETQ. The CDR3 bases are TGCGCCAGCAGCCTGGCCTGGGGCAACGCCTACGAGCAGTACTTC. The encoded protein is CASSLAWGNAYEQYF.

The chain is built from TRBV7-6 and TRBJ2-1, with TRBD1 matching over 8 bases. The germline V gene encodes CDR1 SGHVS and CDR2 FNYEAQ. This CDR3 has 19 amino acids. Unmatched junction bases numbered 13, after V lost 1 base and J lost 2 bases. The CDR3 is CASSLDGTGQGPTYNEQFF. The CDR3 coding sequence is TGTGCCAGCAGCTTAGATGGTACAGGACAGGGACCGACCTACAATGAGCAGTTCTTC.

This chain uses TRBV25-1 with TRBJ2-2; 7 nucleotides match TRBD1. The length of the CDR3 is 16 residues. The V segment lost 8 bases and the J segment 1 base; nucleotides outside the gene matches: 10. Germline V gene data show CDR1 as MGHDK and CDR2 as SYGVNS. The CDR3 loop reads CASLYTGTENTGELFF. The CDR3 DNA reads as TGTGCCAGCCTATACACCGGGACAGAGAACACCGGGGAGCTGTTTTTT.